Listed here are 8 T cell receptor beta chains from one sample, sequenced in a study of response to subunit inactivated influenza vaccine. TCRdb redid the calling of the RT-PCR reads with MiXCR, one entry per CDR3 protein. The data show about 700,000 distinct CDR3 sequences, 14% seen once. The sequencing here drew on PBMCs from blood, taken approximately 15 days before vaccination. The receptors originated from a man aged 45-65 years who received an inactivated influenza vaccine.

The J gene is TRBJ2-7, the V gene TRBV7-2; no clear D gene. Looked up from germline, CDR1 is SGHTA and CDR2 is FQGNSA. The V end lost 3 bases, the J end lost 6 bases, and 12 bases lay between the germline ends. This CDR3 is 13 amino acids long. CDR3 protein: CASSFASRREQYF. CDR3 in DNA: TGTGCCAGCAGCTTCGCCAGCCGTCGCGAGCAGTACTTC.

This clonotype was recorded only once. This rearrangement joins TRBV20-1 to TRBJ1-6, with a weak D call TRBD1 (5 bases). V was clipped by 6 bases and J by 9 bases, with 12 bases between them. Germline V gene data show CDR1 as DFQATT and CDR2 as SNEGSKA (reference sequence). The CDR3 is 12 amino acids. CDR3 amino acids: CSAQEGSSPLHF. CDR3 sequence (DNA): TGCAGTGCCCAAGAGGGGAGTTCACCCCTCCACTTT.

This clonotype appeared a few times. The chain is built from TRBV12-3 or TRBV12-4 and TRBJ2-2; 9 bases are shared with TRBD1. J was trimmed by 5 bases and V by 6 bases; bases with no gene match: 7. The CDR3 runs to 15 residues. CDR3 residues: CASRGTGTGTGELFF. CDR3 in DNA: TGTGCCAGCAGAGGGACAGGGACCGGTACCGGGGAGCTGTTTTTT.

This clonotype was seen more than once but under ten times. The V and J genes are TRBV5-1 and TRBJ2-1, with TRBD2 matching 8 bases. Germline assignment: CDR1 SGHRS and CDR2 YFSETQ. After removal of 4 bases from V and 3 bases from J, the junction contained 6 bases not matched to a gene. This CDR3 spans 15 amino acids. For the CDR3, the DNA is TGCGCCAGCAGCCACGCAGCGGGGGTCTACAATGAGCAGTTCTTC. Translation: CASSHAAGVYNEQFF. Variable domain in full (rest from reference TRBV5-1 and TRBJ2-1): KAGVTQTPRYLIKTRGQQVTLSCSPISGHRSVSWYQQTPGQGLQFLFEYFSETQRNKGNFPGRFSGRQFSNSRSEMNVSTLELGDSALYLCASSHAAGVYNEQFFGPGTRLTVL.

V and J are TRBV6-6 and TRBJ2-7; weak D call: TRBD2 (5 bases). V was pared by 4 bases and J by 3 bases, with 10 bases between. The germline V gene has CDR1 MNHNY and CDR2 SVGAGI (reference sequence). This CDR3 contains 13 residues. The CDR3 nucleotides are TGTGCCAGCAGTTTCGGGGTTTTCTACGAGCAGTACTTC. Residues: CASSFGVFYEQYF.

This clonotype has only a few counts. The genes are TRBV4-3 and TRBJ2-2; D tentatively fits TRBD1 or TRBD2 (5 bases each). Germline V CDR1 and CDR2: LGHNA, YSLEER. V was shortened by 3 bases and J by 4 bases, with 12 bases between the two germline ends. The CDR3 length is 15 residues. CDR3 in DNA: TGCGCCAGCAGCCATGAGGGGCACGTCACCGGGGAGCTGTTTTTT. Its translation is CASSHEGHVTGELFF.

The J gene is TRBJ2-1, the V gene TRBV7-3, with TRBD2 matching 10 bases. CDR3 length: 15 residues. Unmatched junction bases numbered 6, after V lost 5 bases and J lost 5 bases. CDR1 SGHTA and CDR2 FQGTGA come from the germline V gene. The CDR3 bases are TGTGCCAGCAGCAACCCCGGGACTAGCGACAATGAGCAGTTCTTC. Its protein is CASSNPGTSDNEQFF. Full variable domain (missing parts from reference TRBV7-3 and TRBJ2-1): GAGVSQTPSNKVTEKGKYVELRCDPISGHTALYWYRQSLGQGPEFLIYFQGTGAADDSGLPNDRFFAVRPEGSVSTLKIQRTERGDSAVYLCASSNPGTSDNEQFFGPGTRLTVL.

This clonotype was seen a few times. This rearrangement joins TRBV7-9 to TRBJ2-3; the D is unclear. The CDR3 runs 13 residues. V lost 5 bases to trimming and J lost 4 bases, with 10 bases between them. Per germline, CDR1 SEHNR and CDR2 FQNEAQ (reference sequence). The DNA for the CDR3 is TGTGCCAGCAGCACCGGACCCGCAGATACGCAGTATTTT. This encodes CASSTGPADTQYF.